Sequencing of this T cell receptor beta chain was carried out in a study of beta chain features in type 1 diabetes. Study-wide context: On cell yields, gender and age, patients and healthy donors were similar. The study examined some 110,000,000 sorted cells across all samples. Study observations and caveats: Lower insertion and higher deletion counts appeared at VDJ junctions in type 1 diabetes patients.

The length of the CDR3 is 13 residues. CDR1 and CDR2 (germline): MNHEY, SMNVEV (reference sequence). The V and J ends lost 8 bases and 0 bases respectively, with 10 bases between them. About this clone: Its antigen remains unidentified.

Reverse transcribing all isolated RNA meant expressed TCRB transcripts were sequenced. About 3.6 million reads was the average for naive, central memory and regulatory T cell samples. TCRdb keeps only in-frame clones here, not all; method: immunoSEQ multiplex PCR. This repertoire shows fewer than 900,000 clones, under 20% found once; its top ten account for 0.02% to 0.025%. The specimen was naive CD4+ T cells from blood. This TCR came from a woman aged 18 to 35 in good health. The J gene is TRBJ2-5, the V gene TRBV27; D unclear. The CDR3 here is CASGRRYQETQYF. CDR3 coding DNA: TGTGCCAGCGGACGGAGATACCAAGAGACCCAGTACTTC.